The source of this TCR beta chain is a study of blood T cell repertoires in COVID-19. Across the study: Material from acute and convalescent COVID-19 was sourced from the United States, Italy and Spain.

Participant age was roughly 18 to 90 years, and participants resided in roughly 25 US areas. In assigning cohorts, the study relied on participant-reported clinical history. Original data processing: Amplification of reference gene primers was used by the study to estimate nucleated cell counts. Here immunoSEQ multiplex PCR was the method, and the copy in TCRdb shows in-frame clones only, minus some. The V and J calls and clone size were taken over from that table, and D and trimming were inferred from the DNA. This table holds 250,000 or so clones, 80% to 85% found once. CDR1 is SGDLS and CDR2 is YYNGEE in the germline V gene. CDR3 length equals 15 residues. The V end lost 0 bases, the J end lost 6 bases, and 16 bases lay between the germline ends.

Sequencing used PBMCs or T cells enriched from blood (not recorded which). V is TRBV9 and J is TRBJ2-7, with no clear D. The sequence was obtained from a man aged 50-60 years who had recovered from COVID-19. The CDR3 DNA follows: TGTGCCAGCAGCGTAGGAACTGGTCTAAATGTCGAGCAGTACTTC. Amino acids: CASSVGTGLNVEQYF.